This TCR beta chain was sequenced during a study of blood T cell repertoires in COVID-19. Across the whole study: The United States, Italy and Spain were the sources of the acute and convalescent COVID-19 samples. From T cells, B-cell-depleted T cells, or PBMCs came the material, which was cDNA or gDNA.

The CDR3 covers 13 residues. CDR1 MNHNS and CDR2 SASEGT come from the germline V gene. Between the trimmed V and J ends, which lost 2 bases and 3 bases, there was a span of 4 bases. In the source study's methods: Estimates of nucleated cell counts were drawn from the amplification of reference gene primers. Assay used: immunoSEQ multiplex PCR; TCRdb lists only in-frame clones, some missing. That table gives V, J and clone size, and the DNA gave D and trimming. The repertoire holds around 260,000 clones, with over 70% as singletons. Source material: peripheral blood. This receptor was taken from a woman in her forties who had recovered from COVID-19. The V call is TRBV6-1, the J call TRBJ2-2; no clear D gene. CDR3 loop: CASSEYYTGELFF. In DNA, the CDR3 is TGTGCCAGCAGTGAATATTACACCGGGGAGCTGTTTTTT.